This T cell receptor (beta chain) was sequenced during a study of cytomegalovirus exposure and HLA in healthy donors. PCR employed 60 Vbeta and 13 Jbeta primers. The method was immunoSEQ multiplex PCR; TCRdb's version includes in-frame clones alone and lacks a portion of them. The sample consists of some 150,000 clones, 64% of them appearing once. The ends lost 6 bases at V and 5 bases at J; junction bases unmatched: 6. The CDR3 contains 13 residues. Germline V CDR1 and CDR2: ENHRY, SYGVKD. V and J are TRBV10-3 and TRBJ1-2, with 7 bases that match TRBD1. The sample taken for sequencing was PBMCs. The TCR originated in a woman in her 40s in good health and CMV-seronegative. The CDR3 loop reads CAIRGDRSYGYTF. The DNA for the CDR3 is TGTGCCATCAGGGGGGACAGATCTTATGGCTACACCTTC.